This T cell receptor beta chain was recovered during a study of blood T cell repertoires in COVID-19. Overall study context: Sample material is recorded as cDNA or gDNA derived from T cells, B-cell-depleted T cells, or PBMCs.

Assay used: immunoSEQ multiplex PCR; TCRdb lists only in-frame clones, some missing. The sample has roughly 130,000 clones; about four fifths are singletons. The CDR3 is 15 amino acids. After removal of 7 bases from V and 6 bases from J, the junction contained 6 bases not matched to a gene. Looked up from germline, CDR1 is SNHLY and CDR2 is FYNNEI. The rearrangement links TRBV2 to TRBJ2-2, with 12 bases lining up with TRBD1. The receptor comes from a middle-aged man who had recovered from COVID-19. Source material: PBMCs or T cells enriched from blood (not recorded which). The CDR3 DNA reads as TGTGCCAGCACCCCGGGACAGGGGGCCGCCGGGGAGCTGTTTTTT. This encodes CASTPGQGAAGELFF.